This T cell receptor beta chain was sequenced in a study of shared clonotypes between healthy human individuals. Here immunoSEQ multiplex PCR was the method, and the copy in TCRdb shows in-frame clones only, minus some. The data contain around 200,000 clones, roughly 70% of them singletons. Germline V lookup: CDR1 SGHDT, CDR2 YYEEEE. V lost 3 bases and J 0 bases, leaving 15 bases between the germline ends. This CDR3 comprises 17 residues. Sample: memory CD4+ T cells sorted from blood. As to subset: CD45RA-negative fraction. This receptor was taken from a man between 25 and 39 years old in good health. The V and J genes are TRBV5-6 and TRBJ2-2; no definite D call. DNA for the CDR3: TGTGCCAGCAGCTCTAAGTTGTGGGGAACGAACACCGGGGAGCTGTTTTTT. It encodes CASSSKLWGTNTGELFF.